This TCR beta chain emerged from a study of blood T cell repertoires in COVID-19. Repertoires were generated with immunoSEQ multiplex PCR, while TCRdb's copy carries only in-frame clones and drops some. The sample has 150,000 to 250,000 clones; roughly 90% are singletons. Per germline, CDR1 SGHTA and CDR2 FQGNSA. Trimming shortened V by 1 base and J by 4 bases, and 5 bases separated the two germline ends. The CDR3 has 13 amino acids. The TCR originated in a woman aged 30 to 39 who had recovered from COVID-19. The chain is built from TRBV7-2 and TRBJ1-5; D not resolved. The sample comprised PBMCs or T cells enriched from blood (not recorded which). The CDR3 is CASSLVFNQPQHF. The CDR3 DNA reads TGTGCCAGCAGCTTAGTCTTTAATCAGCCCCAGCATTTT. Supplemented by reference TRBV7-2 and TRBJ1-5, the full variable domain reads GAGVSQSPSNKVTEKGKDVELRCDPISGHTALYWYRQSLGQGLEFLIYFQGNSAPDKSGLPSDRFSAERTGGSVSTLTIQRTQQEDSAVYLCASSLVFNQPQHFGDGTRLSIL.